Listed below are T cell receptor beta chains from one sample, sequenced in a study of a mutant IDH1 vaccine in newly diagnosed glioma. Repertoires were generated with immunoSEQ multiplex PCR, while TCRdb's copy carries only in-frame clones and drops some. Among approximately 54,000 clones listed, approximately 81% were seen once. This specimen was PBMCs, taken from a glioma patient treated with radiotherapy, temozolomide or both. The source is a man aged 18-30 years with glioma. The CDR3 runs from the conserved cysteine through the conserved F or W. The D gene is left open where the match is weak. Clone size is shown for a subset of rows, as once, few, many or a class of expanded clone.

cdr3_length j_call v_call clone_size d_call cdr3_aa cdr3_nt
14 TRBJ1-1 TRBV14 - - CASSKGRGNTEAFF TGTGCCAGCAGCAAGGGTAGAGGGAACACTGAAGCTTTCTTT
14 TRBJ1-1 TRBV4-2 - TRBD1 CASSRQGSNTEAFF TGTGCCAGCAGCCGACAGGGAAGTAACACTGAAGCTTTCTTT
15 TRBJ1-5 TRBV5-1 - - CASSLEGRTNQPQHF TGCGCCAGCAGCTTGGAAGGGAGGACCAATCAGCCCCAGCATTTT
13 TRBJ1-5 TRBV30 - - CAWSLGGNQPQHF TGTGCCTGGAGTTTAGGGGGCAATCAGCCCCAGCATTTT
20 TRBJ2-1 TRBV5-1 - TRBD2 CASSWDGTKRISDVEDEQFF TGCGCCAGCAGCTGGGATGGGACTAAGCGGATCTCCGACGTGGAGGATGAGCAGTTCTTC
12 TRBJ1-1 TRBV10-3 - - CAISNQGPEAFF TGTGCCATCAGTAACCAGGGTCCTGAAGCTTTCTTT
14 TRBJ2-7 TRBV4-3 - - CASSQEQGSYEQYF TGCGCCAGCAGCCAAGAACAGGGCTCCTACGAGCAGTACTTC
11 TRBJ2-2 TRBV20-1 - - CSVWDTGELFF TGCAGTGTCTGGGACACCGGGGAGCTGTTTTTT
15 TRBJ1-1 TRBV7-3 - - CASSFLRRENTEAFF TGTGCCAGCAGCTTCCTTCGACGGGAGAACACTGAAGCTTTCTTT
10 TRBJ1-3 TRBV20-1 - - CSAMEQKGIF TGCAGTGCTATGGAACAGAAGGGGATTTTT
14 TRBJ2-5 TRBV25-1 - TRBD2 CASSDYGREETQYF TGTGCCAGCAGTGATTATGGGAGGGAAGAGACCCAGTACTTC
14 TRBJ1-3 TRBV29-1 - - CSVETGQKSHTIYF TGCAGCGTCGAAACCGGACAGAAGTCCCACACCATATATTTT
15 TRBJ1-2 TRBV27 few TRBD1 CASSKRDRVTNGYTF TGTGCCAGCAGTAAACGGGACAGGGTCACAAATGGCTACACCTTC
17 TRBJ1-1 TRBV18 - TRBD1 CASPPRPMTGMNTEAFF TGTGCCAGCCCCCCACGGCCGATGACAGGGATGAACACTGAAGCTTTCTTT
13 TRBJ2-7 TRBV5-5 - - CASSSWTVYEQYF TGTGCCAGCAGCAGCTGGACAGTCTACGAGCAGTACTTC
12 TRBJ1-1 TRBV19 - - CASKGPNTEAFF TGTGCCAGTAAGGGTCCGAACACTGAAGCTTTCTTT
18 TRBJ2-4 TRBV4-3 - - CASSQVGTRSLAKNIQYF TGCGCCAGCAGCCAAGTAGGGACACGTTCTCTAGCCAAAAACATTCAGTACTTC
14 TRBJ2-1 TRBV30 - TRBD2 CAWKGGARYNEQFF TGTGCCTGGAAGGGAGGGGCGCGATACAATGAGCAGTTCTTC
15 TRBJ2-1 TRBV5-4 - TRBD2 CAINKRTSAYNEQFF TGTGCCATAAATAAGAGGACTAGCGCTTACAATGAGCAGTTCTTC
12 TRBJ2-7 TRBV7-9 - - CASSPRAYEQYF TGTGCCAGCAGCCCAAGGGCCTACGAGCAGTACTTC
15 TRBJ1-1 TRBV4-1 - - CASSPAPGPNTEAFF TGCGCCAGCAGCCCGGCCCCGGGACCGAACACTGAAGCTTTCTTT
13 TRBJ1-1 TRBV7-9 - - CASSLARYTEAFF TGTGCCAGCAGCTTAGCCAGATATACTGAAGCTTTCTTT
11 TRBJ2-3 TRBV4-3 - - CASGTGDTQYF TGCGCCAGCGGAACTGGAGATACGCAGTATTTT
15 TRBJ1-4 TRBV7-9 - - CASSLDSSTNEKLFF TGTGCCAGCAGCTTGGACAGTTCAACTAATGAAAAACTGTTTTTT
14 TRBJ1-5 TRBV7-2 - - CASSLARRNQPQHF TGTGCCAGCAGCTTAGCGCGCAGGAATCAGCCCCAGCATTTT
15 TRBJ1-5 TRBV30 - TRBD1 CAWSVHGQGRQPQHF TGTGCCTGGAGTGTACATGGACAGGGCCGCCAGCCCCAGCATTTT
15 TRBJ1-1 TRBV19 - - CASSTNRAENTEAFF TGTGCCAGTAGTACCAACAGGGCAGAGAACACTGAAGCTTTCTTT
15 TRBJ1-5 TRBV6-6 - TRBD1 CASSYLGQSNQPQHF TGTGCCAGCAGTTACCTGGGACAGTCCAATCAGCCCCAGCATTTT
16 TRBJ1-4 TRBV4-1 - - CASSQALRGFNEKLFF TGCGCCAGCAGCCAAGCTCTAAGGGGGTTTAATGAAAAACTGTTTTTT
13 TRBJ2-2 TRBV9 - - CASSSWRTGELFF TGTGCCAGCAGCTCTTGGAGGACCGGGGAGCTGTTTTTT
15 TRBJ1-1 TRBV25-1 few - CASSHGGGMNTEAFF TGTGCCAGCTCCCATGGGGGGGGCATGAACACTGAAGCTTTCTTT
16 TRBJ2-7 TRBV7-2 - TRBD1 CASSSDSGTGAYEQYF TGTGCCAGCAGCTCAGACTCCGGGACAGGGGCCTACGAGCAGTACTTC
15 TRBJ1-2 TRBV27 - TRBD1 CASSSPGGGGYGYTF TGTGCCAGCAGTTCCCCAGGGGGCGGAGGGTATGGCTACACCTTC